The 20 T cell receptor beta chains below come from one sample, sequenced in a study of blood T cells in healthy people across ages. A sample-barcoded 5' primer and a J-beta primer mix were used in a second PCR of roughly 6 to 11 cycles. TCRdb independently ran MiXCR on the 5' RACE reads; one entry per CDR3 protein. This table has approximately 1.5 million distinct CDR3 sequences, roughly 32% appearing once. Sequencing was carried out using blood. The receptors stem from a woman under 40 in good health.

This clonotype was recorded a few times. This chain joins TRBV6-1 and TRBJ2-2; 8 bases are shared with TRBD2. With V trimmed by 7 bases and J by 0 bases, 7 bases remained unmatched. Per germline, CDR1 MNHNS and CDR2 SASEGT. CDR3 length equals 16 residues. The CDR3 nucleotides are TGTGCCAGCACCCCTCGGGAGGGAACGAACACCGGGGAGCTGTTTTTT. It yields the protein CASTPREGTNTGELFF.

This clonotype was seen ten or more times. The CDR3 region has the DNA TGTGCCAGCAGCCCTACAGGGACAGATACGCAGTATTTT. Residues: CASSPTGTDTQYF. The chain employs TRBV7-3 and TRBJ2-3; maybe TRBD1 (6 bases). The V gene's germline CDR1 is SGHTA and CDR2 FQGTGA. V gave up 5 bases and J gave up 3 bases, with 9 bases separating them. The CDR3 is made up of 13 amino acids.

The CDR3 loop is CASSGSSGIYNEQFF. The CDR3 DNA sequence: TGTGCCAGCAGCGGTTCTAGCGGCATCTACAATGAGCAGTTCTTC. The chain has TRBV14 and TRBJ2-1; TRBD2 matches at 7 bases. Per the germline V gene, CDR1 is SGHDN and CDR2 is FVKESK. This CDR3 region has 15 residues. Trimming removed 5 bases from V and 3 bases from J; junction bases left unmatched: 7.

This clonotype was observed a handful of times. The genes are TRBV3-1 and TRBJ2-7; TRBD1 agrees at 8 bases. Per the germline V gene, CDR1 is LGHDT and CDR2 is YNNKEL (reference sequence). Unmatched junction bases numbered 7, after V lost 5 bases and J lost 1 base. CDR3 length equals 15 residues. CDR3 nucleotides: TGTGCCAGCAGCACCCCCGGGACAGGATCCTACGAGCAGTACTTC. Protein sequence: CASSTPGTGSYEQYF.

In this sample, this clonotype turned up a few times. The CDR3 sequence is CASSFEAANYNEQFF. The CDR3 coding sequence is TGCGCCAGCAGCTTTGAGGCAGCCAACTACAATGAGCAGTTCTTC. This sequence joins TRBV5-1 and TRBJ2-1, with unresolved D. V lost 2 bases to trimming and J lost 3 bases, with 12 bases between them. Germline values: CDR1 SGHRS, CDR2 YFSETQ. This CDR3 is built from 15 residues.

This chain joins TRBV9 and TRBJ1-2; D possibly corresponds to TRBD1 (6 bases). The V and J ends lost 0 bases and 8 bases respectively, with 20 bases between them. Germline V gene lookup returns CDR1 SGDLS and CDR2 YYNGEE. This CDR3 is 16 amino acids long. CDR3 coding DNA: TGTGCCAGCAGCGTAGGCATGGGCCCAGGGGCGGTCGGCTACACCTTC. Protein sequence: CASSVGMGPGAVGYTF.

The chain is built from TRBV2 and TRBJ2-1; D is perhaps TRBD2 (5 bases). V lost 6 bases and J 8 bases, leaving 14 bases between the germline ends. The length of the CDR3 is 13 residues. Germline V CDR1 and CDR2: SNHLY, FYNNEI. In DNA form, the CDR3 reads TGTGCCAGCAGCGCCGCGGGCGTCCATGAGCAGTTCTTC. Amino acid sequence: CASSAAGVHEQFF.

This chain joins TRBV7-9 and TRBJ2-7; 14 bases map to TRBD2. Germline CDR1 SEHNR, CDR2 FQNEAQ (reference sequence). With 4 bases clipped from V and 4 bases from J, the junction kept 12 bases outside the gene matches. This CDR3 is 18 amino acids long. Written as DNA, the CDR3 is TGTGCCAGCAGCTCCGGGACTAGCGGGGGAAGAACATTTTACGAGCAGTACTTC. This codes for CASSSGTSGGRTFYEQYF.

As to this clonotype: An end of the junction differs from the germline gene, which may be a read error. The chain couples TRBV29-1 to TRBJ2-3, with D perhaps matching TRBD2 (6 bases). The CDR3 totals 16 residues. CDR1 and CDR2 (germline): SQVTM, ANQGSEA. The CDR3 nucleotides read TGCAGCGTTGAAGATCGGGAGCCAACTAGCACAGATACGCGGTATTTT. This sequence encodes CSVEDREPTSTDTRYF.

The chain couples TRBV3-1 to TRBJ2-5; D ambiguous. Near its end, the DNA agrees better with TRBJ2-7, so the J call may be wrong. CDR3 length: 14 amino acids. Germline V gene lookup returns CDR1 LGHDT and CDR2 YNNKEL (reference sequence). As DNA, the CDR3 is TGTGCCAGCAGCCAAAATCTTTTGTCGGACGAGCAGTACTTC. Translation gives CASSQNLLSDEQYF.

This clonotype was counted between two and nine times. This chain uses TRBV27 with TRBJ2-4, with D possibly matching TRBD1 (6 bases). The V gene's germline CDR1 is MNHEY and CDR2 SMNVEV (reference sequence). This CDR3 comprises 15 residues. V was clipped by 5 bases and J by 8 bases, with 19 bases between them. CDR3 sequence: CASSTGSGPWDIQYF. In DNA, the CDR3 is TGTGCCAGCAGTACAGGGTCGGGCCCTTGGGACATTCAGTACTTC.

The sample holds a few counts of this clonotype. The CDR3 sequence is CASSFAREDYGYTF. CDR3 nucleotide sequence: TGCGCCAGCAGCTTCGCCAGGGAAGATTATGGCTACACCTTC. The rearrangement links TRBV5-1 to TRBJ1-2, with D perhaps TRBD1 (5 bases). V was cut by 2 bases and J by 5 bases, with 13 bases left in between. The CDR3 spans 14 residues. Germline loops: CDR1 SGHRS, CDR2 YFSETQ.

This chain joins TRBV12-3 or TRBV12-4 and TRBJ1-4; D perhaps matches TRBD1 (6 bases). V was pared by 5 bases and J by 5 bases, with 21 bases between. CDR3 length: 17 amino acids. This CDR3 is CASSRSRGTGWNEKLFF. The CDR3 coding sequence is TGTGCCAGCAGTCGAAGCAGGGGAACGGGCTGGAATGAAAAACTGTTTTTT.

The chain couples TRBV29-1 to TRBJ2-1, with D perhaps TRBD2 (5 bases). The CDR3 runs 16 residues. V was pared by 3 bases and J by 8 bases, with 23 bases between. CDR1 and CDR2 (germline): SQVTM, ANQGSEA. The CDR3 DNA reads as TGCAGCGTTGATTTGTTGGCGTCCGGGGATGACTATGAGCAGTTCTTC. Its translation is CSVDLLASGDDYEQFF.

The V gene is TRBV14, the J gene TRBJ2-2, with D maybe TRBD2 (5 bases). Germline lookup yields CDR1 SGHDN and CDR2 FVKESK. With 0 bases removed from V and 7 bases from J, the gap between germline ends came to 18 bases. This CDR3 spans 17 amino acids. The CDR3 here is CASSQEIGSGLGGELFF. CDR3 nucleotides: TGTGCCAGCAGCCAAGAAATTGGTTCGGGGTTAGGCGGGGAGCTGTTTTTT.

This clonotype was seen only once. A much larger clone is a single base away; this may be a read error. This rearrangement joins TRBV29-1 to TRBJ2-1; no clear D. Germline assignment: CDR1 SQVTM and CDR2 ANQGSEA. CDR3 length: 12 residues. CDR3 DNA: TGCGGCGTTGAACGAGACACGTATGAGCAGTTCTTC. This encodes CGVERDTYEQFF.

This clonotype was detected only a few times. One end of the junction is discordant with germline, which a read error may explain. V gene TRBV7-7 combines with J gene TRBJ2-1; 8 bases match TRBD1. The CDR3 has 15 amino acids. Germline values: CDR1 SSHAT, CDR2 FNYEAQ (reference sequence). The CDR3 sequence is CASSSGGTGYNEQFF. CDR3 DNA sequence: TGTGCTAGCAGCTCTGGGGGGACAGGATACAATGAGCAGTTCTTC.

This chain connects TRBV29-1 to TRBJ2-7; possibly TRBD2 for D (6 bases). The CDR3 length is 16 residues. V dropped 0 bases and J dropped 2 bases, with 17 bases sitting between them. Germline V gene sequence: CDR1 SQVTM, CDR2 ANQGSEA. The CDR3 DNA follows: TGCAGCGTTGAAGATGGATGGAGGGGTTCCCCCTACGAGCAGTACTTC. As protein: CSVEDGWRGSPYEQYF.

This clonotype was detected a few times. This sequence joins TRBV7-3 and TRBJ2-5, with a possible D match to TRBD2 (5 bases). Germline values: CDR1 SGHTA, CDR2 FQGTGA. Trimming left V 7 bases short and J 2 bases short, with 8 bases between. CDR3 size: 12 residues. CDR3 amino acids: CASIRGQETQYF. The DNA for the CDR3 is TGTGCCAGCATCCGGGGACAAGAGACCCAGTACTTC.

This sequence joins TRBV28 and TRBJ1-1, with D maybe TRBD1 (5 bases). Deletions cut 7 bases from V and 2 bases from J, with 11 bases between. This CDR3 has 13 residues. Germline lookup yields CDR1 MDHEN and CDR2 SYDVKM. The CDR3 is CASNRGPNTEAFF. The CDR3 coding sequence is TGTGCCAGCAATCGGGGACCCAACACTGAAGCTTTCTTT.